This T cell receptor beta chain was recovered during a study of cytomegalovirus exposure and HLA in healthy donors. V lost 2 bases, J lost 2 bases, and 0 bases stayed unmatched. Germline V CDR1 and CDR2: MNHNS, SASEGT. CDR3 length: 15 amino acids. The 120-subject validation cohort, separate from the approximately 630-subject first cohort, included the donors. The method was immunoSEQ multiplex PCR; TCRdb's version includes in-frame clones alone and lacks a portion of them. The sample consists of about 360,000 clones, approximately 90% of them appearing once. General observations from the study: One later analysis, an examination of the roughly 110 validation repertoires, found that first-cohort TCR clusters tended to co-occur in them.

This clone turned up a few times. Its antigen is as yet unknown. In the same sample, other DNA sequences code for this CDR3. The clonotype was recovered from a woman between 18 and 29 years old in good health and CMV-seronegative. V usage is TRBV6-1 and J usage is TRBJ2-5; 12 bases line up with TRBD2. The sample comprised PBMCs. CDR3 sequence: CASSELAGGQETQYF. The CDR3 nucleotides are TGTGCCAGCAGTGAACTAGCGGGGGGGCAAGAGACCCAGTACTTC.